The T cell receptor beta chain under discussion was sequenced for a study of blood T cells in healthy people across ages. Alongside a J-beta primer mix, a sample-barcoded 5' primer served in a second PCR lasting about 7 to 11 cycles. MiXCR was run by TCRdb on the 5' RACE reads, yielding one entry per CDR3 protein. Of about 1.6 million distinct CDR3 sequences listed, around 35% are singletons. Sequenced material: blood. The sequence was obtained from a woman in her 30s in good health.

CDR3 nucleotide sequence: TGTGCCAGCAGCTTAGAGGGGCCCTGGAGTAGCGCACAAGAGACCCAGTACTTC. Its protein is CASSLEGPWSSAQETQYF. The chain couples TRBV7-7 to TRBJ2-5, with D perhaps assigned TRBD1 or TRBD2 (5 bases each). Trimming stripped 1 base from V and 2 bases from J, with 20 bases between. Germline CDR1 is SSHAT and CDR2 is FNYEAQ (reference sequence). The CDR3 loop spans 18 amino acids.